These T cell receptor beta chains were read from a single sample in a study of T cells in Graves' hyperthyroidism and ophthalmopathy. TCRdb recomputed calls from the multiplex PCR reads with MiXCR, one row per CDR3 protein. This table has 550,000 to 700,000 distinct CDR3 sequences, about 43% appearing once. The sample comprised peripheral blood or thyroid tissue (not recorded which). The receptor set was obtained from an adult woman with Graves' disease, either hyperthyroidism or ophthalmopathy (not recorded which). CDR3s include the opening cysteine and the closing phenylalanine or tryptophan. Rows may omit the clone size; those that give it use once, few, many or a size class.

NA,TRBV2,CASSEGRVHEQYF
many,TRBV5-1,CASSPGQGSGYTF
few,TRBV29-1,CSVEDGTNYGYTF
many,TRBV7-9,CAPGSNEQYF
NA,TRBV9,CASSVAHQGYTF
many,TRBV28,CASSFGQGRQETQYF
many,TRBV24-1,CATSDRTGGKQPQHF
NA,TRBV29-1,CSVKGQLSYEQYF
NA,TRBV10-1,CASSESEGSYEQYF
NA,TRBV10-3,CAIREGNSYNSPLHF
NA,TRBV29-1,CSVTGTSYGYTF
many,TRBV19,CASSPLGANYGYTF
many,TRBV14,CASSQDSVGYEQYF
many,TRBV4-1,CASSPGEYYGYTF
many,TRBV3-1,CASSQDSQPQHF
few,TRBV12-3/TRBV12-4,CAGGGPQHF
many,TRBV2,CASSELAGGLGELFF
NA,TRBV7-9,CASTTGSYEQYF